The 4 T cell receptor beta chains below all came from one sample that was sequenced in a study of T cell changes during pregnancy in multiple sclerosis. Clones were read by immunoSEQ multiplex PCR, and TCRdb kept only the in-frame ones, dropping some. The sample includes under 95,000 clones, 91% of them seen just once. The source material was peripheral blood, sampled after pregnancy. These receptors came from a female donor in good health, enrolled as a control in a pregnancy study.

V usage is TRBV6-1 and J usage is TRBJ1-5; D is unresolved. The CDR3 is made up of 13 amino acids. Looked up from germline, CDR1 is MNHNS and CDR2 is SASEGT. V was clipped by 6 bases and J by 4 bases, with 10 bases between them. The CDR3 sequence: CASRAGFNQPQHF. The CDR3 region has the DNA TGTGCCAGCAGGGCGGGTTTTAATCAGCCCCAGCATTTT.

The rearrangement uses TRBV29-1 and TRBJ2-1, with 10 bases fitting TRBD1. This CDR3 has 14 amino acids. Germline V CDR1 and CDR2: SQVTM, ANQGSEA. V lost 6 bases and J lost 7; bases outside the gene matches: 9. The CDR3 nucleotides are TGCAGCGTGATCCCGGGACAGGGGCGAAATGAGCAGTTCTTC. It translates to CSVIPGQGRNEQFF.

The rearrangement links TRBV10-3 to TRBJ1-5; D is perhaps TRBD1 (6 bases). CDR1 and CDR2 (germline): ENHRY, SYGVKD. The V gene lost 3 bases and the J gene lost 7 bases, with 13 bases spanning the gap. There are 14 residues in the CDR3. DNA of the CDR3: TGTGCCATCAGTGACGGGGGGGCGAAGCAGCCCCAGCATTTT. This encodes CAISDGGAKQPQHF.

The chain uses TRBV28 and TRBJ1-2; TRBD1 is a possible D gene (5 bases). CDR1 and CDR2 from the germline V gene are MDHEN and SYDVKM. The CDR3 has 13 residues. V was trimmed by 7 bases and J by 6 bases, leaving 15 bases between them. CDR3 DNA sequence: TGTGCCAGCACCCTTGGGGGACTGGATGGCTACACCTTC. This codes for CASTLGGLDGYTF.